This TCR beta chain emerged from a study of blood T cell repertoires in COVID-19. Data came from immunoSEQ multiplex PCR; TCRdb stores just in-frame clones and leaves some out. Found here are about 160,000 clones, approximately 86% of them singletons; the top ten hold 10% to 13%. The CDR3 spans 14 residues. Trimming took 8 bases from V and 2 from J; bases not matched to a gene: 8. Germline CDR1 reads GTSNPN; CDR2 reads SVGIG (reference sequence). This clone has only a few counts. Sequenced sample: peripheral blood. This clonotype was obtained from a woman older than 75 with active or convalescent COVID-19. V is TRBV30 and J is TRBJ2-3; 9 bases are a match to TRBD2. In nucleotides, the CDR3 is TGTGCCCGGGGGTCGGGACTAGCCACAGATACGCAGTATTTT. This codes for CARGSGLATDTQYF.